This T cell receptor (beta chain) stems from a study of blood T cell repertoires in COVID-19. The wider study: Samples came from the United States, Italy and Spain, spanning acute and convalescent COVID-19. Sources were T cells, B-cell-depleted T cells, or PBMCs; the material itself was cDNA or gDNA.

The germline V gene has CDR1 SGDLS and CDR2 YYNGEE. Trimming took 0 bases from V and 5 from J, leaving 12 bases between them. The CDR3 consists of 15 residues. In the original processing: Amplification of reference gene primers was used by the study to estimate nucleated cell counts. Clones were sequenced by immunoSEQ multiplex PCR, and TCRdb holds only the in-frame ones, with some missing. V, J and clone size derive from that table, while D and trimming were established from the DNA sequence. The data show around 480,000 clones, 87% seen once. Individuals aged about 18 to 89 years were recruited from about two dozen US areas.

The sequencing input was PBMCs or T cells enriched from blood (not recorded which). The clonotype comes from a woman aged 18-35 years who had recovered from COVID-19. The J gene is TRBJ1-5, the V gene TRBV9; D perhaps matches TRBD1 (5 bases). CDR3 residues: CASSVAGRGDQPQHF. The CDR3 DNA follows: TGTGCCAGCAGCGTAGCTGGGCGGGGGGATCAGCCCCAGCATTTT. Full variable domain (missing parts from reference TRBV9 and TRBJ1-5): DSGVTQTPKHLITATGQRVTLRCSPRSGDLSVYWYQQSLDQGLQFLIQYYNGEERAKGNILERFSAQQFPDLHSELNLSSLELGDSALYFCASSVAGRGDQPQHFGDGTRLSIL.